These T cell receptor beta chains were read from a single sample in a study of blood T cell repertoires in COVID-19. Generated by immunoSEQ multiplex PCR, the TCRdb table keeps only in-frame clones and is missing some. The table records 98,000 or so clones, around 90% of them present only once. Sequenced input: peripheral blood. These receptors all come from a man aged 55-75 years with COVID-19, enrolled during active disease. Both conserved end residues are part of each CDR3. A D gene is named only where the DNA matches it firmly. The listing skips clone size in some rows; elsewhere it reads once, few, many or a size class.

NA,TRBJ1-2,TRBV11-2,NA,TGTGCCAGCAGCCCATCGCGGACATTTTATGGCTACACCTTC,CASSPSRTFYGYTF
TRBD1,TRBJ1-1,TRBV29-1,NA,TGCAGCGTTGTGGCAGGGGGTGAAGCTTTCTTT,CSVVAGGEAFF
TRBD2,TRBJ2-1,TRBV5-1,NA,TGCGCCAGCAGCGAGGGACTAGCGGGAGGCAATGAGCAGTTCTTC,CASSEGLAGGNEQFF
TRBD1,TRBJ1-2,TRBV5-6,NA,TGTGCCAGCAGCCTGGGACAGAGTTATGGCTACACCTTC,CASSLGQSYGYTF
NA,TRBJ1-2,TRBV10-3,NA,TGTGCCCTCTCACGGGACAACCGATATTATGAGAGTGGCTACACCTTC,CALSRDNRYYESGYTF
TRBD1,TRBJ1-1,TRBV28,NA,TGTGCCAGCAGTTCAGGACAGGGGGCAATGAACACTGAAGCTTTCTTT,CASSSGQGAMNTEAFF
NA,TRBJ2-7,TRBV11-3,NA,TGTGCCAGCAGCTTACAGGGTTCTGAGGTTGTTTACGAGCAGTACTTC,CASSLQGSEVVYEQYF
NA,TRBJ2-3,TRBV24-1,NA,TGTGCCACCAGTGATCCCCGGGGAGCAGATACGCAGTATTTT,CATSDPRGADTQYF
NA,TRBJ1-4,TRBV5-4,NA,TGTGCCAGCAGCTTGCAGGCAACTAATGAAAAACTGTTTTTT,CASSLQATNEKLFF
NA,TRBJ1-5,TRBV19,NA,TGTGCCAGTAGTATGAGCAGGGGAGCGTATCAGCCCCAGCATTTT,CASSMSRGAYQPQHF
TRBD1,TRBJ2-7,TRBV5-1,NA,TGCGCCAGCAGCTTGGAGCCCGCGGGACAGGGGAATAGGTGCGAGCAGTACTTC,CASSLEPAGQGNRCEQYF
NA,TRBJ1-6,TRBV12-3/TRBV12-4,NA,TGTGCCAGCAATGCGGCCTATAATTCACCCCTCCACTTT,CASNAAYNSPLHF
TRBD1,TRBJ2-7,TRBV25-1,NA,TGTGCCAGCAGTGGAAGCGACAGGGTCTACGAGCAGTACTTC,CASSGSDRVYEQYF
TRBD2,TRBJ2-3,TRBV19,NA,TGTGCCAGTAGTATAGATCGGGAGGGCCCAGATACGCAGTATTTT,CASSIDREGPDTQYF
NA,TRBJ1-1,TRBV11-3,NA,TGTGCCAGCAGCCGGGGGGAGGTTCTTACTGAAGCTTTCTTT,CASSRGEVLTEAFF
TRBD1,TRBJ2-7,TRBV3-1/TRBV3-2,NA,TGTGCCAGCAGCCAAGCGAGGGGGCTCAGCGAGCAGTACTTC,CASSQARGLSEQYF
TRBD2,TRBJ2-7,TRBV10-2,NA,TGCGCCAGCAGTCCCACTAGCGAGGTCGGCCCTTGGGAGCAGTACTTC,CASSPTSEVGPWEQYF
TRBD1,TRBJ1-2,TRBV6-2/TRBV6-3,NA,TGTGCCAGCAGTGGTGCCGGGACAGGGAGGAACTATGGCTACACCTTC,CASSGAGTGRNYGYTF
NA,TRBJ2-3,TRBV7-7,NA,NA,CASSFQVSDTQYF
NA,TRBJ1-2,TRBV27,NA,TGTGCCAGCAGTAATACAGGGTGGTATGGCTACACCTTC,CASSNTGWYGYTF
NA,TRBJ1-3,TRBV7-9,NA,TGTGCCAGCAGCTTAGATGGAGGCACCATATATTTT,CASSLDGGTIYF
TRBD2,TRBJ2-1,TRBV5-1,NA,TGCGCCAGCACTTGGACAATGACTAGCGGGATGGGTGAGCAGTTCTTC,CASTWTMTSGMGEQFF
TRBD1,TRBJ1-2,TRBV4-2,NA,TGTGCCAGCAGCCAAGGGGCCGGGACAGCATATGGCTACACCTTC,CASSQGAGTAYGYTF
NA,TRBJ1-1,TRBV5-1,once,TGCGCCAGCAGCTTGGCCTCGGCGGCTGAAGCTTTCTTT,CASSLASAAEAFF
NA,TRBJ2-5,TRBV29-1,NA,TGCAGCGTTGAACTGGGAGGTGAGGAGACCCAGTACTTC,CSVELGGEETQYF
TRBD1,TRBJ1-2,TRBV5-5,NA,TGTGCCAGTTACCATACGACCCAGGGGGTGGGTGGCTACACCTTC,CASYHTTQGVGGYTF
NA,TRBJ1-2,TRBV27,NA,TGTGCCAGCAACAGGGTCAGAGGCAGGACCGATGGCTACACCTTC,CASNRVRGRTDGYTF
NA,TRBJ1-1,TRBV27,NA,TGTGCCAGCAGGCCCACAGGAAGGTATGGTGAAGCTTTCTTT,CASRPTGRYGEAFF
TRBD1,TRBJ1-1,TRBV2,few,TGTGCCAGCAGTCGGCGACAGGGGGACACTGAAGCTTTCTTT,CASSRRQGDTEAFF
TRBD2,TRBJ2-4,TRBV13,few,TGTGCCAGCAGCTCGACTAGCGGTACGGCGGGGAACATTCAGTACTTC,CASSSTSGTAGNIQYF
TRBD1,TRBJ1-2,TRBV6-6,NA,TGTGCCAGCAGCACCGAGCAGGGGGCGCATGGCTACACCTTC,CASSTEQGAHGYTF
TRBD1,TRBJ1-2,TRBV5-4,NA,TGTGCCAGCAGCTTAGAACCGACAGGGATAAAGAATGGCTACACCTTC,CASSLEPTGIKNGYTF
TRBD2,TRBJ2-1,TRBV6-2/TRBV6-3,NA,TGTGCCAGCAGTTGGACTAGCGGGAGCCATGAGCAGTTCTTC,CASSWTSGSHEQFF
NA,TRBJ2-1,TRBV27,NA,TGTGCCAGCGGACCGGCCCGGGGCTCCTACAATGAGCAGTTCTTC,CASGPARGSYNEQFF
NA,TRBJ2-5,TRBV5-1,NA,TGCGCCAGCAGCCTCTTTCCTGAGACAGCAGAGACCCAGTACTTC,CASSLFPETAETQYF
NA,TRBJ1-6,TRBV5-1,NA,TGCGCCAGCAGCTTGATAGCGGGAGATTCACCCCTCCACTTT,CASSLIAGDSPLHF
TRBD1,TRBJ1-2,TRBV5-6,NA,TGTGCCAGCAGCTCCTGGGACAGGGGCGTCTATGGCTACACCTTC,CASSSWDRGVYGYTF
TRBD2,TRBJ2-2,TRBV3-1/TRBV3-2,NA,TGTGCCAGCAGCCAAAAACCTCCGGGACTAGCGGACACCGGGGAGCTGTTTTTT,CASSQKPPGLADTGELFF
NA,TRBJ1-3,TRBV6-5,NA,TGTGCCAGCGGGAGCGGCAGCTCTGGAAACACCATATATTTT,CASGSGSSGNTIYF
NA,TRBJ2-3,TRBV5-4,NA,TGTGCCAGCAGCTTGGATTTGGCGGGGAGGCACACAGATACGCAGTATTTT,CASSLDLAGRHTDTQYF
NA,TRBJ2-2,TRBV5-4,many,TGTGCCAGCAGCCGGAGGGGCGGCGGGGAGCTGTTTTTT,CASSRRGGGELFF
NA,TRBJ2-3,TRBV5-4,NA,TGTGCCAGCAGCGGGGGACTTTCCATCACAGATACGCAGTATTTT,CASSGGLSITDTQYF
NA,TRBJ2-6,TRBV7-3,NA,TGTGCCAGCAGCCAAATCTCTGGGGCCAACGTCCTGACTTTC,CASSQISGANVLTF
TRBD1,TRBJ1-5,TRBV12-5,NA,TGTGCTAGTGGTCCCAGGGGGAGAGTCAATCAGCCCCAGCATTTT,CASGPRGRVNQPQHF
TRBD1,TRBJ1-3,TRBV5-1,NA,TGCGCCAGCAGCTTGGGGACAGGGTCGAGCTCTGGAAACACCATATATTTT,CASSLGTGSSSGNTIYF
NA,TRBJ2-1,TRBV24-1,few,TGTGCCACCAGTGCCCTCTCCAATGAGCAGTTCTTC,CATSALSNEQFF
NA,TRBJ2-5,TRBV7-9,NA,TGTGCCAGCAGCTTAGGCGGGCTAGCTATTCAAGAGACCCAGTACTTC,CASSLGGLAIQETQYF
TRBD2,TRBJ2-7,TRBV5-1,once,TGCGCCAGCAGCTTGGAGGGGCTAGCGGAACTGGGGAATTACGAGCAGTACTTC,CASSLEGLAELGNYEQYF
NA,TRBJ1-1,TRBV10-1,NA,TGCGCCAGCAGTGGTGGGGGCTACACTGAAGCTTTCTTT,CASSGGGYTEAFF
NA,TRBJ2-1,TRBV7-7,NA,TGTGCCAGCAGCCCGACTAGTCTCGGTTGGCCAAGCTCCTACAATGAGCAGTTCTTC,CASSPTSLGWPSSYNEQFF
NA,TRBJ2-7,TRBV18,NA,TGTGCCAGCTCACCGAAAGGGGACGAGCAGTACTTC,CASSPKGDEQYF
NA,TRBJ2-1,TRBV6-4,few,TGTGCCAGCGGGCTCGGGGGCTCCTACAATGAGCAGTTCTTC,CASGLGGSYNEQFF
TRBD2,TRBJ2-1,TRBV7-9,NA,TGTGCCAGCAGCCCAACTAGCGGGAGTAGGAATGAGCAGTTCTTC,CASSPTSGSRNEQFF
TRBD2,TRBJ2-7,TRBV5-1,NA,TGCGCCAGCAGCCCCGGTCAGGAGCGGGAGGGCCCCGAGCAGTACTTC,CASSPGQEREGPEQYF
NA,TRBJ1-1,TRBV7-9,NA,TGTGCCAGCAGCTTGGGCACTAACACTGAAGCTTTCTTT,CASSLGTNTEAFF
TRBD2,TRBJ2-1,TRBV29-1,NA,TGCAGCGTTGACGCTAGCGGGGCGTACAATGAGCAGTTCTTC,CSVDASGAYNEQFF
NA,TRBJ1-1,TRBV19,NA,TGTGCCAGTAGTGTAAGCCTTGTGGGGCAGACATCAACTTTCTTT,CASSVSLVGQTSTFF